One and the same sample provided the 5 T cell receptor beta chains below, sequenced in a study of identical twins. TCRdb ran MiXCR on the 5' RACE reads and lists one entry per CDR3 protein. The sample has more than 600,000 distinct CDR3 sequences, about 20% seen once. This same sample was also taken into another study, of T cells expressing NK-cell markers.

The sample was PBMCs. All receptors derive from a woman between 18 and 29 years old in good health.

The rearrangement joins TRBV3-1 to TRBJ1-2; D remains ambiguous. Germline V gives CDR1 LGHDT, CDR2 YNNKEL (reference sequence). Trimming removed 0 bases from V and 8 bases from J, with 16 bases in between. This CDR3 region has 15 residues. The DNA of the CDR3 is TGTGCCAGCAGCCAAGATCTAAGGGTATCTGGCGGCTACACCTTC. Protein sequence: CASSQDLRVSGGYTF.

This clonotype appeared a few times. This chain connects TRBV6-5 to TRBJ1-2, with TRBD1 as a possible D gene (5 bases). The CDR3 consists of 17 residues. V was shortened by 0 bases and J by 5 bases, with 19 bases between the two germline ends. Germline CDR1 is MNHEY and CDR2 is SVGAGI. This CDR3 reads CASSYSKGFTPWYGYTF. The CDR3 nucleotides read TGTGCCAGCAGTTACTCGAAGGGGTTTACTCCTTGGTATGGCTACACCTTC.

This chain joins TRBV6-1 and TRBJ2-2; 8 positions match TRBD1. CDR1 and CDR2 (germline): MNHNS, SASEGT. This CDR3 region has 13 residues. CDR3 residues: CVCGQGDTGELFF. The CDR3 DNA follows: TGTGTCTGCGGACAGGGAGACACCGGGGAGCTGTTTTTT.

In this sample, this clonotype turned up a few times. CDR3 protein: CATSRGATTDTQYF. DNA for the CDR3: TGTGCCACCAGCAGAGGAGCGACGACAGATACGCAGTATTTT. The rearrangement joins TRBV15 to TRBJ2-3; D ambiguous. Trimming took 1 base from V and 3 from J, leaving 8 bases between them. This CDR3 contains 14 residues. Germline lookup yields CDR1 LNHNV and CDR2 YYDKDF (reference sequence).

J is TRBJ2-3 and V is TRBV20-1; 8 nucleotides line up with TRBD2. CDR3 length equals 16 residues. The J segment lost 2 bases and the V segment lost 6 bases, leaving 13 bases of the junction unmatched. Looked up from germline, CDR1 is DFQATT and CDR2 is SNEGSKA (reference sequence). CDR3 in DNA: TGCAGTGCCCAAGGAGGAGTAGCGGGACCCACAGATACGCAGTATTTT. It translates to CSAQGGVAGPTDTQYF.